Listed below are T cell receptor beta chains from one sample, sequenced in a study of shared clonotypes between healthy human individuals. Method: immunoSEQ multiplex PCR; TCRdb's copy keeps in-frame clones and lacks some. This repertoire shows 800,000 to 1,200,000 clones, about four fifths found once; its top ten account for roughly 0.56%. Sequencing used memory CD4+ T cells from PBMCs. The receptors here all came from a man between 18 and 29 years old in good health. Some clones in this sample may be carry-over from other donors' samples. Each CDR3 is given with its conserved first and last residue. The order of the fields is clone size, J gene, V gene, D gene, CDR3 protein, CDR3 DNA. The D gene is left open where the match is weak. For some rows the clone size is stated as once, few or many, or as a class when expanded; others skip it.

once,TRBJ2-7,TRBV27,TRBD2,CASSFRTSGFYEQYF,TGTGCCAGCAGCTTCAGGACTAGCGGGTTCTACGAGCAGTACTTC
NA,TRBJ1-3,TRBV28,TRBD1,CASSPRDRVITIYF,TGTGCCAGCAGTCCACGGGACAGGGTTATAACCATATATTTT
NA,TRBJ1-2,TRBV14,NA,CASSSFRGNYGYTF,TGTGCCAGTTCCTCGTTCAGGGGTAACTATGGCTACACCTTC
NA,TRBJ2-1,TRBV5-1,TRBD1,CASSARDRGYNEQFF,TGCGCCAGCAGCGCACGGGACAGGGGCTACAATGAGCAGTTCTTC
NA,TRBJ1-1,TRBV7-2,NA,CASSSQRPGQILNTEAFF,TGTGCCAGCAGCTCACAACGCCCCGGGCAAATACTGAACACTGAAGCTTTCTTT
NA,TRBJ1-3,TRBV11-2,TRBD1,CASSLIRTGALSGNTIYF,TGTGCCAGCAGCTTAATACGGACAGGGGCGCTCTCTGGAAACACCATATATTTT
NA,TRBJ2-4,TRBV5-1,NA,CASSSSTTENIQYF,TGCGCCAGCAGCTCCTCTACTACGGAAAACATTCAGTACTTC
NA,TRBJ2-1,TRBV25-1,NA,CASSEKRSLGRGNEQFF,TGTGCCAGCAGTGAAAAACGGTCGCTGGGTCGAGGGAATGAGCAGTTCTTC
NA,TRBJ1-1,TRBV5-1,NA,CASSLGGDPEAFF,TGCGCCAGCAGCTTAGGGGGAGATCCTGAAGCTTTCTTT
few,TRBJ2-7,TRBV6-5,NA,CASSYIGRVAYEQYF,TGTGCCAGCAGTTACATAGGACGAGTAGCCTACGAGCAGTACTTC
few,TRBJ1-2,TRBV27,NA,CASSFRGSYGYTF,TGTGCCAGCAGTTTCCGGGGGAGCTATGGCTACACCTTC
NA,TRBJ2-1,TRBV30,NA,CAWGAGSYNEQFF,TGTGCCTGGGGGGCCGGGTCCTACAATGAGCAGTTCTTC
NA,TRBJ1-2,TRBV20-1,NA,CSSGGRNGYTF,TGCAGCAGCGGAGGGAGGAACGGCTACACCTTC
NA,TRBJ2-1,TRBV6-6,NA,CASSPATPYYNEQFF,TGTGCCAGCAGTCCGGCCACACCCTACTACAATGAGCAGTTCTTC
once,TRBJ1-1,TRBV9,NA,CASSARGAEAFF,TGTGCCAGCAGCGCCAGGGGTGCTGAAGCTTTCTTT
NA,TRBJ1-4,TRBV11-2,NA,CASSLWTPNEKLFF,TGTGCCAGCAGCTTATGGACTCCCAATGAAAAACTGTTTTTT
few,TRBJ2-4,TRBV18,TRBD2,CASSPWSTSGRIKNIQYF,TGTGCCAGCTCACCCTGGTCGACTAGCGGGAGAATAAAAAACATTCAGTACTTC
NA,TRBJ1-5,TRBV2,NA,CASRHDVNQPQHF,TGTGCCAGCCGCCACGACGTGAATCAGCCCCAGCATTTT
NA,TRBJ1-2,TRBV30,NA,CAWSDGTNYGYTF,TGTGCCTGGAGTGATGGGACTAACTATGGCTACACCTTC
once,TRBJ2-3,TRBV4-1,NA,CASSFLGMGGTDTQYF,TGCGCCAGCAGCTTTTTGGGGATGGGTGGCACAGATACGCAGTATTTT
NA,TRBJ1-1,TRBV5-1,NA,CASSLEGLPNTEAFF,TGCGCCAGCAGCTTGGAGGGGTTACCGAACACTGAAGCTTTCTTT
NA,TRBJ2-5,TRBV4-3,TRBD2,CASSQVSLAGQETQYF,TGCGCCAGCAGCCAAGTCTCGCTAGCGGGCCAAGAGACCCAGTACTTC
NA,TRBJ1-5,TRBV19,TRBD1,CASSWGQALQPQHF,TGTGCCAGTAGCTGGGGACAGGCCTTGCAGCCCCAGCATTTT
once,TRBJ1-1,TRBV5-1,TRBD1,CASSTDRVDTEAFF,TGCGCCAGCAGCACAGACAGGGTTGACACTGAAGCTTTCTTT
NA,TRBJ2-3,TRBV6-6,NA,CASSAETDTQYF,TGTGCCAGCAGCGCCGAGACAGATACGCAGTATTTT
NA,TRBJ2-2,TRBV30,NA,CAWGTTGELFF,TGTGCCTGGGGTACTACCGGGGAGCTGTTTTTT
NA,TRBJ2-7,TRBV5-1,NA,CASSLNRDPTYEQYF,TGCGCCAGCAGCTTGAACAGGGACCCAACCTACGAGCAGTACTTC
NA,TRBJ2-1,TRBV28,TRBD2,CASRRTSGPYNEQFF,TGTGCCAGCAGACGGACTAGCGGACCATACAATGAGCAGTTCTTC
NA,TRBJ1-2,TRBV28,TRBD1,CASSLGELTGGMGGYTF,TGTGCCAGCAGTTTAGGAGAATTGACAGGGGGTATGGGTGGCTACACCTTC
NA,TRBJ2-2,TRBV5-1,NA,CASSTSGRGHTGELFF,TGCGCCAGCAGCACGTCGGGGAGGGGGCACACCGGGGAGCTGTTTTTT
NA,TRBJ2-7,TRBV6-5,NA,CATRDGPYEQYF,TGTGCCACCCGGGACGGTCCCTACGAGCAGTACTTC
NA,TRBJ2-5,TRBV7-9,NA,CASSSSGTWGETQYF,TGTGCCAGCAGCTCTTCCGGGACGTGGGGGGAGACCCAGTACTTC
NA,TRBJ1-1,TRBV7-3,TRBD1,CASSLTPSGTGYEAFF,TGTGCCAGCAGCTTAACCCCCTCCGGGACAGGCTACGAAGCTTTCTTT
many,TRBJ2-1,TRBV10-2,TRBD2,CAARASLAGVHEQFF,TGCGCCGCGAGAGCATCACTAGCGGGAGTCCATGAGCAGTTCTTC
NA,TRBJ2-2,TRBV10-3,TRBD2,CAIRTTGTRGTGELFF,TGTGCCATCAGGACGACCGGGACTAGGGGCACCGGGGAGCTGTTTTTT
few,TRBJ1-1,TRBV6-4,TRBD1,CASSDWDSEAFF,TGTGCCAGCAGTGACTGGGACAGCGAAGCTTTCTTT
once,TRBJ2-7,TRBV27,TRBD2,CASRKKTSGFTNQVLEQYF,TGTGCCAGCAGGAAAAAGACTAGCGGGTTTACGAATCAGGTTCTCGAGCAGTACTTC
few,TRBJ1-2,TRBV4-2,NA,CASSLETYGYTF,TGTGCCAGCAGCTTGGAAACCTATGGCTACACCTTC
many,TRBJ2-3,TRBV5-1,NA,CASSLISGVVDTQYF,TGCGCCAGCAGCTTAATATCGGGAGTGGTGGATACGCAGTATTTT
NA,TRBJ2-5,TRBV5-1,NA,CASSPSGPTGGETQYF,TGCGCCAGCAGCCCCTCGGGACCGACTGGGGGAGAGACCCAGTACTTC
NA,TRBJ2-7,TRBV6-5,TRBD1,CASTAPGTGTGEQYF,TGTGCCAGCACCGCCCCCGGGACAGGGACTGGGGAGCAGTACTTC
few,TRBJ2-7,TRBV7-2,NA,CASSLTRDSFYEQYF,TGTGCCAGCAGCTTAACCCGGGACTCTTTCTACGAGCAGTACTTC
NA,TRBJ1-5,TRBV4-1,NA,CASSQEGSQGNQPQHF,TGCGCCAGCAGCCAAGAGGGCTCCCAAGGGAATCAGCCCCAGCATTTT
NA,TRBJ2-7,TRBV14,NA,CASSPSWALAYEQYF,TGTGCCAGCAGCCCCTCCTGGGCCTTAGCCTACGAGCAGTACTTC
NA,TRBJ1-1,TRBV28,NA,CASSSPGVNTEAFF,TGTGCCAGCAGTTCCCCGGGGGTGAACACTGAAGCTTTCTTT
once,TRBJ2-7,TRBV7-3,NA,CASSRGPGPYEQYF,TGTGCCAGCAGCAGAGGGCCGGGGCCCTACGAGCAGTACTTC
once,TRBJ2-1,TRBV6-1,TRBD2,CASVGLAGVDEQFF,TGTGCCAGCGTAGGACTAGCGGGAGTGGATGAGCAGTTCTTC
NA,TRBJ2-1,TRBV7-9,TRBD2,CASSLLGLEGYEQFF,TGTGCCAGCAGCTTATTGGGACTAGAGGGGTATGAGCAGTTCTTC
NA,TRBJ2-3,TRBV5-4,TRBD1,CASSLDRGMTDTQYF,TGTGCCAGCAGCTTGGACAGGGGAATGACAGATACGCAGTATTTT